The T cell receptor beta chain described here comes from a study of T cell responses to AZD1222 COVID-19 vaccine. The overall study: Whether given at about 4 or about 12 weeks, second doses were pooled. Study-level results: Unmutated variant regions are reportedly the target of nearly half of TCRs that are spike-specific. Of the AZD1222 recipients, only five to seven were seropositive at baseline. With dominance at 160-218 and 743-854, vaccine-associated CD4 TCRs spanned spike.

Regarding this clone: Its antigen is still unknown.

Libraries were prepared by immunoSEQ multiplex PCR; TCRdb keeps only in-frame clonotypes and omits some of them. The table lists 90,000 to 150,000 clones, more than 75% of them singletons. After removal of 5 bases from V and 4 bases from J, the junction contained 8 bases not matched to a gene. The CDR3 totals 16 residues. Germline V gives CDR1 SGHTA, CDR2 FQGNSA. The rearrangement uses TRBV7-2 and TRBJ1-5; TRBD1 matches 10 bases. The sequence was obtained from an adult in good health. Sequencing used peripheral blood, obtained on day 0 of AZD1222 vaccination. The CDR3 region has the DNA TGTGCCAGCAGCCCTCGACAGGGGGCAAGAAATCAGCCCCAGCATTTT. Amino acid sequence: CASSPRQGARNQPQHF.